A single sample gave rise to the 12 T cell receptor beta chains below, sequenced in a study of blood T cell repertoires in COVID-19. TCRdb's copy holds only in-frame clones and misses some; the assay was immunoSEQ multiplex PCR. The sample gives approximately 120,000 clones, approximately 89% of which show up once; 3.2% is in the top ten. Material for sequencing was peripheral blood. These receptors were obtained from a woman of 80 years or more with COVID-19, enrolled during active disease.

This clone was seen a single time. The chain has TRBV28 and TRBJ2-1; 11 nucleotides agree with TRBD2. CDR3 length: 15 amino acids. Trimming removed 4 bases from V and 8 bases from J; junction bases left unmatched: 7. Germline V gene lookup returns CDR1 MDHEN and CDR2 SYDVKM. The CDR3 protein is CASSSFSGRVDEQFF. The CDR3 nucleotides read TGTGCCAGCAGTTCCTTTAGCGGGAGGGTCGATGAGCAGTTCTTC.

The chain has TRBV7-3 and TRBJ1-1; 8 positions agree with TRBD1. The junction had 2 bases not matched to a gene; V was cut back by 2 bases and J by 6 bases. The germline gives CDR1 SGHTA, CDR2 FQGTGA. The CDR3 contains 13 residues. The CDR3 bases are TGTGCCAGCAGCTTAGGGACAGGCTCTGAAGCTTTCTTT. Its protein product is CASSLGTGSEAFF.

This chain connects TRBV3-1 (or the pseudogene TRBV3-2) to TRBJ2-7; TRBD1 is a possible D gene (6 bases). Looked up from germline, CDR1 is LGHDT and CDR2 is YNNKEL (reference sequence). CDR3 length: 13 residues. Between the trimmed V and J ends, which lost 3 bases and 5 bases, there was a span of 11 bases. CDR3: CASSHNRAHEQYF. CDR3 sequence (DNA): TGTGCCAGCAGCCACAACAGGGCCCACGAGCAGTACTTC.

The V gene is TRBV6-5, the J gene TRBJ1-2; perhaps TRBD1 as D (6 bases). The germline V gene has CDR1 MNHEY and CDR2 SVGAGI. There are 13 residues in the CDR3. V shed 6 bases and J shed 0 bases, with 8 bases lying between them. The CDR3 sequence is CASRDRANYGYTF. CDR3 DNA: TGTGCCAGCAGGGACAGAGCTAACTATGGCTACACCTTC.

The chain combines TRBV4-2 with TRBJ1-2; no firm D call. The CDR3 is made up of 17 amino acids. Germline V lookup: CDR1 LGHNA, CDR2 YNFKEQ. V gave up 1 base and J gave up 4 bases, with 19 bases separating them. The DNA for the CDR3 is TGTGCCAGCAGCCAAGGTCGAGGGAACTCCCGTGGCTATGGCTACACCTTC. Translation: CASSQGRGNSRGYGYTF.

This chain joins TRBV7-2 and TRBJ1-2; weak D call: TRBD1 (6 bases). The CDR3 totals 12 residues. From germline, CDR1 is SGHTA and CDR2 FQGNSA. Trimming removed 5 bases from V and 4 bases from J, with 8 bases in between. CDR3 bases: TGTGCCAGCAGCGACAGGTCCTATGGCTACACCTTC. Protein: CASSDRSYGYTF.

The V call is TRBV7-3, the J call TRBJ2-2, with 9 nucleotides matching TRBD2. With 3 bases clipped from V and 3 bases from J, the junction kept 5 bases outside the gene matches. This CDR3 is 16 amino acids long. CDR1 is SGHTA, CDR2 FQGTGA, per germline. CDR3 residues: CASSFLAGADTGELFF. In nucleotides, the CDR3 is TGTGCCAGCAGCTTTTTAGCGGGGGCGGACACCGGGGAGCTGTTTTTT.

The gene calls are TRBV5-1 and TRBJ2-2, with no clear D. Trimming cost V 3 bases and J 4 bases, with 7 bases left between them. Germline V gene sequence: CDR1 SGHRS, CDR2 YFSETQ. The CDR3 extends over 13 amino acids. CDR3 protein: CASSSEFTGELFF. As DNA, the CDR3 is TGCGCCAGCAGCTCGGAGTTCACCGGGGAGCTGTTTTTT.

The chain is built from TRBV7-8 and TRBJ2-7; D possibly corresponds to TRBD2 (5 bases). In germline, CDR1 is SGHVS, CDR2 FQNEAQ. The V gene lost 0 bases and the J gene lost 9 bases, with 12 bases spanning the gap. This CDR3 region has 13 residues. The CDR3 DNA reads TGTGCCAGCAGCTTAGCTCCGACTACGGGGCAGTACTTC. Protein sequence: CASSLAPTTGQYF.

This sequence joins TRBV7-2 and TRBJ1-1, with D perhaps TRBD1 (6 bases). V was cut by 6 bases and J by 1 base, with 18 bases left in between. CDR3 size: 16 residues. Germline values: CDR1 SGHTA, CDR2 FQGNSA. The CDR3 protein is CASRVGGGHGNTEAFF. The CDR3 DNA reads as TGTGCCAGCAGAGTTGGCGGGGGGCACGGGAACACTGAAGCTTTCTTT.

The chain carries TRBV18 and TRBJ1-6, with 7 bases lining up with TRBD1. Germline values: CDR1 KGHSH, CDR2 LQKENI. This CDR3 region has 14 residues. V was pared by 5 bases and J by 5 bases, with 3 bases of the junction left unmatched. CDR3 protein: CASSEGTDNSPLHF. Here the CDR3 DNA reads TGTGCCAGCTCAGAAGGGACAGATAATTCACCCCTCCACTTT.

This chain connects TRBV9 to TRBJ2-6, with D unresolved. The CDR3 has 15 amino acids. V was cut by 0 bases and J by 2 bases, with 6 bases left in between. The V gene's germline CDR1 is SGDLS and CDR2 YYNGEE. The CDR3 region is CASSVVAAGANVLTF. The CDR3 coding sequence is TGTGCCAGCAGCGTAGTTGCGGCTGGGGCCAACGTCCTGACTTTC.